This is a list of T cell receptor beta chains from one sample in a study of blood T cell repertoires in COVID-19. Sequenced by immunoSEQ multiplex PCR; TCRdb stores in-frame clones only, minus some. The sample contains about 310,000 clones, roughly 84% of which appear only once. Sequencing input: peripheral blood. These receptors were taken from a man between 50 and 59 years old with active or convalescent COVID-19. Each CDR3 is given with its conserved first and last residue. The D gene is left open where the match is weak. Rows give clone size only sometimes, using once, few, many, or a class for an expanded clone.

>TRBV5-1|TRBJ1-1|.|.
TGCGCCAGCAGCCCGGGAGTCTACACTGAAGCTTTCTTT
CASSPGVYTEAFF
>TRBV18|TRBJ1-4|.|.
TGTGCCAGCTCACTGCTAGAGGGAGCTGGGACTAATGAAAAACTGTTTTTT
CASSLLEGAGTNEKLFF
>TRBV7-9|TRBJ1-5|.|TRBD1
TGTGCCAGCAGCTTGGGACAGGGTATCAATCAGCCCCAGCATTTT
CASSLGQGINQPQHF
>TRBV5-1|TRBJ2-7|.|TRBD1
TGCGCCAGCAGCATGGGGACAGAAGATTACGAGCAGTACTTC
CASSMGTEDYEQYF
>TRBV3-1/TRBV3-2|TRBJ1-1|.|TRBD1
TGTGCCAGCAGCCGCCCGGGACAGCTGTACACTGAAGCTTTCTTT
CASSRPGQLYTEAFF
>TRBV14|TRBJ2-1|.|TRBD2
TGTGCCAGCAGCCAAGGGCTAGCGGGGAACAATGAGCAGTTCTTC
CASSQGLAGNNEQFF
>TRBV11-2|TRBJ1-2|once|.
TGTGCCAGCAGCTTAGTAGGCCCAGGGTGGGAAAAAACCTTC
CASSLVGPGWEKTF
>TRBV7-9|TRBJ1-5|.|TRBD1
TGTGCCAGCACCCAGGGGGGTCAGCCCCAGCATTTT
CASTQGGQPQHF
>TRBV9|TRBJ2-2|.|TRBD1
TGTGCCAGCAGCCCTCGACAGGGGGCTGGCACCGGGGAGCTGTTTTTT
CASSPRQGAGTGELFF
>TRBV5-5|TRBJ2-7|.|.
TGTGCCAGCAGCCCCGGGGGTTCCCTGAGCCTCTACGAGCAGTACTTC
CASSPGGSLSLYEQYF
>TRBV3-1/TRBV3-2|TRBJ2-2|.|.
TGTGCCAGCAGCCAAATGCGACTAACCACCGGGGAGCTGTTTTTT
CASSQMRLTTGELFF
>TRBV4-3|TRBJ2-7|.|TRBD1
TGCGCCAGCAGCCAAGACTTCGCCGCAGGGGGCCTTCACGAGCAGTACTTC
CASSQDFAAGGLHEQYF
>TRBV10-1|TRBJ2-1|.|.
TGCGCCAGCAGTGCTTCCATCTGGGGGGACAATGAGCAGTTCTTC
CASSASIWGDNEQFF
>TRBV4-2|TRBJ1-5|.|.
TGTGCCAGCAGCCAAGGCGGACAGAGCAATCAGCCCCAGCATTTT
CASSQGGQSNQPQHF
>TRBV5-1|TRBJ1-4|.|TRBD1
TGCGCCAGCAGCTTTCTCGGGACAGGGAATGAAAAACTGTTTTTT
CASSFLGTGNEKLFF
>TRBV14|TRBJ2-1|.|.
TGTGCCAGCAGCCAAGTTTCTTTGCGGGACGCCGACAATGAGCAGTTCTTC
CASSQVSLRDADNEQFF
>TRBV18|TRBJ2-1|.|TRBD2
TGTGCCAGCTCACAAGGTAGCGGGAGGGCCTCCTACAATGAGCAGTTCTTC
CASSQGSGRASYNEQFF
>TRBV12-3/TRBV12-4|TRBJ2-7|.|.
TGTGCCAGCAGCGGGAGAACCTACGAGCAGTACTTC
CASSGRTYEQYF
>TRBV7-2|TRBJ1-5|.|.
TGTGCCAGCAGCCAAACAGGGTTGGAGCCCCAGCATTTT
CASSQTGLEPQHF
>TRBV5-4|TRBJ2-5|.|.
TGTGCCAGCAGCCCCGACTATGGAGAGACCCAGTACTTC
CASSPDYGETQYF
>TRBV28|TRBJ2-7|.|TRBD1
TGTGCCAGCAGTATTCGACAGGGCTACGAGCAGTACTTC
CASSIRQGYEQYF
>TRBV27|TRBJ2-7|.|.
TGTGCCAATAAATCCCAACAGGGTGCTCACTACGAGCAGTACTTC
CANKSQQGAHYEQYF
>TRBV27|TRBJ2-7|few|TRBD1
TGTGCCAGCAGTTCGAGGGACAGCTCCTACGAGCAGTACTTC
CASSSRDSSYEQYF
>TRBV2|TRBJ2-3|.|TRBD2
TGTGCCAACTCGCCTAGCGGGAGTGGGACAGATACGCAGTATTTT
CANSPSGSGTDTQYF
>TRBV2|TRBJ1-5|once|.
TGTGCCAGCAGTGGGTCGGGTAATCAGCCCCAGCATTTT
CASSGSGNQPQHF
>TRBV7-9|TRBJ1-1|.|TRBD1
TGTGCCAGCAGCCCTGACAGGGCGAACACTGAAGCTTTCTTT
CASSPDRANTEAFF
>TRBV29-1|TRBJ1-3|.|.
TGCAGCGTTGAAGGCCGGAGGGTATCCGGGACTAGACACCCTCCAAGCCCTGGAAACACCATATATTTT
CSVEGRRVSGTRHPPSPGNTIYF
>TRBV3-1/TRBV3-2|TRBJ2-1|once|TRBD2
TGTGCCAGCAGCCCCCAGGAGGGGAAGGGAGGGCCTGATGAGCAGTTCTTC
CASSPQEGKGGPDEQFF
>TRBV2|TRBJ1-1|.|TRBD1
TGTGCCAGCATAGACCAGGGGGCTGAAGCTTTCTTT
CASIDQGAEAFF
>TRBV2|TRBJ2-3|.|TRBD2
TGTGCCAGCAGTCAGATGGCTAGCGGGGGGTACACAGATACGCAGTATTTT
CASSQMASGGYTDTQYF
>TRBV20-1|TRBJ1-2|.|.
TGCAGTGCTAGAGATCGGGGTGGCTACACCTTC
CSARDRGGYTF
>TRBV5-8|TRBJ2-1|.|.
TGTGCCAGCAGCTGGAACTCAGGGGGGCAGTACAATGAGCAGTTCTTC
CASSWNSGGQYNEQFF
>TRBV11-3|TRBJ2-5|.|TRBD1
TGTGCCAGCAGCCGGGACAGGGAAGAGACCCAGTACTTC
CASSRDREETQYF
>TRBV5-4|TRBJ1-4|.|.
TGTGCCAGCAGCCCCTCATCCGGGTCGCGAAATGGAAAACTGTTTTTT
CASSPSSGSRNGKLFF
>TRBV7-2|TRBJ1-2|.|.
TGTGCCAGCAGCTTCCCGGGGTCTGGTGGCTACACCTTC
CASSFPGSGGYTF
>TRBV19|TRBJ1-5|few|.
TGTGCCAGTAGCCAAACAGGGAGCAATCAGCCCCAGCATTTT
CASSQTGSNQPQHF
>TRBV19|TRBJ2-5|.|.
TGTGCCAGCAACAGGGAAGGGGAGACCCAGTACTTC
CASNREGETQYF
>TRBV27|TRBJ2-7|.|.
TGTGCCAGCAGCAAAGGGGGGGTCTACGAGCAGTACTTC
CASSKGGVYEQYF
>TRBV14|TRBJ1-6|.|.
TGTGCCAGCAGCCGGGGGGAAGGATCACCCCTCCACTTT
CASSRGEGSPLHF
>TRBV10-3|TRBJ1-6|.|.
TGTGCCATCAGCAGGGAACAGGTTCCGAATTCACCCCTCCACTTT
CAISREQVPNSPLHF
>TRBV20-1|TRBJ2-5|few|.
TGCAGTGCTAGAGGTAGCACAGGGTCGAACTTC
CSARGSTGSNF
>TRBV6-5|TRBJ1-2|.|TRBD1
TGTGCCAGCAGTTACGGACGACAGGGGGTGAAGACCTTC
CASSYGRQGVKTF
>TRBV5-6|TRBJ2-5|.|TRBD2
TGTGCCAGCAGTCCCGGGACTACTGAGACCCAGTACTTC
CASSPGTTETQYF
>TRBV5-1|TRBJ2-2|.|TRBD2
TGCGCCAGCAGCTTGACCAGCGGGGGAACCGGGGAGCTGTTTTTT
CASSLTSGGTGELFF
>TRBV5-4|TRBJ2-3|.|.
TGTGCCAGCAGCTTGGGTTCCCCGAACTACGCAGCCCTCACAGATACGCAGTATTTT
CASSLGSPNYAALTDTQYF
>TRBV19|TRBJ2-7|.|.
TGTGCCAGTAGGCTTCGGGACACCCAGTTGGACGAGCAGTACTTC
CASRLRDTQLDEQYF
>TRBV11-2|TRBJ1-2|.|.
TGTGCCAGCATCCCGACCCGGGGAATCTATGGCTACACCTTC
CASIPTRGIYGYTF
>TRBV28|TRBJ1-5|.|.
TGTGCCAGCAGTTCACCGGGGGAAGGCAATCAGCCCCAGCATTTT
CASSSPGEGNQPQHF
>TRBV5-1|TRBJ1-4|.|.
TGCGCCAGCCCCTCGAGGGGGGGCGGGGGGCATGCAACTAATGAAAAACTGTTTTTT
CASPSRGGGGHATNEKLFF
>TRBV6-5|TRBJ1-5|.|.
TGTGCCAGCAGCGCACAAGCGGTAGGACCCCAGCATTTT
CASSAQAVGPQHF
>TRBV5-4|TRBJ1-2|.|TRBD1
TGTGCCAGCAGCTTTACAGGGGGCGCGGGTGGCTACACCTTC
CASSFTGGAGGYTF